This T cell receptor (beta chain) was identified during a study of blood T cell repertoires in COVID-19 (dated by TCRdb to 2018 to 2021). Study-wide context: Samples covering the acute and convalescent phases of COVID-19 were provided by collaborators in the United States, Italy and Spain. The material from the prospective study consisted of cDNA or gDNA derived from T cells, B-cell-depleted T cells, or PBMCs. The dataset comprised deeply sampled blood TCRbeta repertoires from subjects exposed to, actively infected with, or recovered from COVID-19. Nearly every sample came with metadata listing a de-identified subject ID, COVID-19 status, age in years and sex. Samples came from the ongoing ImmuneRACE study (first 160 participants) plus 1,254 subjects from 6 global collaborators. The repertoires were released in a freely available public database meant as a resource for research on the immune response to SARS-CoV-2. Where available, HLA class I and class II types were taken from metadata supplied by the sample provider and were not determined by assay-based typing. Results the study describes overall, beyond this receptor: The amount of clinical and demographic metadata varied by source and participant and was provided uncurated.

Each collaborating institution followed its own protocols to collect whole blood in K2EDTA tubes. For TCRbeta analysis, collaborators shipped samples as frozen whole blood, isolated PBMCs, or DNA extracted from either of those sample types. Via the germline V gene, CDR1 is MRHNA and CDR2 SNTAGT. V was cut back by 6 bases and J by 5 bases, leaving a gap of 14 bases between them. Counted from cysteine to phenylalanine, this CDR3 has 14 amino acids. The DNA shown is the 42-base CDR3, in frame from base 1. The immunoSEQ Assay, a bias-controlled multiplex PCR, was used to amplify TCRbeta CDR3 regions from genomic DNA. Per the original workflow: The number of nucleated cells in each sample was estimated by amplification of reference gene primers within the assay. To quantify the absolute abundance of each unique TCRbeta CDR3 rearrangement, sequence reads were collapsed and filtered. Productive Simpson clonality was computed per sample as the square root of Simpson's diversity index over productive rearrangements. This immuneACCESS table, as held by TCRdb, lists in-frame sequences with V and J called but not all clones. Of the missing ones, under half trace to an unresolved V gene in checked studies; the others have no known cause. V, J and clone size are those of that table, while D and trimming were read from the DNA. This sample has 30,000 to 40,000 clones in its table, and 79% of those were observed once. Around 25% of the sample lies in the top ten.

This clone was detected a few times. Its target antigen remains unknown. Base quality data are lacking; no much larger clone is found one base away. The clonotype comes from a man in his 70s with acute or convalescent COVID-19. The sequenced sample consisted of peripheral blood. The rearranged segments are TRBV6-4 and TRBJ2-1, and TRBD2 may be the D gene, going by 6 matching bases. CDR3 reads: CASRRDSFNNEQFF. DNA sequence: TGTGCCAGCAGGCGGGACTCCTTTAACAATGAGCAGTTCTTC.